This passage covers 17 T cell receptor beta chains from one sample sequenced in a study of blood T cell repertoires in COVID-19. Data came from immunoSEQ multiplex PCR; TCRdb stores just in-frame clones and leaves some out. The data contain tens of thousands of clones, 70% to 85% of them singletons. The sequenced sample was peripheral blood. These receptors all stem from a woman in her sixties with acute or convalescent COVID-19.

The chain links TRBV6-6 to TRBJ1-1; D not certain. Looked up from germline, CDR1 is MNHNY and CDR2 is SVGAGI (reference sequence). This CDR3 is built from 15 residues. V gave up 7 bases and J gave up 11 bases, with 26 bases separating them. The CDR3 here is CASTKEREVAGRAFF. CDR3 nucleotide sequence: TGTGCCAGCACCAAGGAACGGGAGGTAGCTGGGCGGGCTTTCTTT.

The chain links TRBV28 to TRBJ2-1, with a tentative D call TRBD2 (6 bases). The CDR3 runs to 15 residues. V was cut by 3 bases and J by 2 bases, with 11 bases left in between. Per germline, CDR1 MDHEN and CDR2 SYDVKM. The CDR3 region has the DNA TGTGCCAGCAGTTTGCCGGGGGATACCTACAATGAGCAGTTCTTC. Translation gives CASSLPGDTYNEQFF.

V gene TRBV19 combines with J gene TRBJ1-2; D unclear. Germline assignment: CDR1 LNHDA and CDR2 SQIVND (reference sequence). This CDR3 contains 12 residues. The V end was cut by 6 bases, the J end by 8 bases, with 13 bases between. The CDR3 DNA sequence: TGTGCCAGTAGAAACACCCGAGGAGGCTACACCTTC. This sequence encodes CASRNTRGGYTF.

The CDR3 bases are TGTGCCAGCAGTTTTCAGAACACTGAAGCTTTCTTT. Amino acid sequence: CASSFQNTEAFF. This chain connects TRBV12-3 or TRBV12-4 to TRBJ1-1; D is ambiguous. V dropped 3 bases and J dropped 1 base, with 3 bases sitting between them. This CDR3 contains 12 residues.

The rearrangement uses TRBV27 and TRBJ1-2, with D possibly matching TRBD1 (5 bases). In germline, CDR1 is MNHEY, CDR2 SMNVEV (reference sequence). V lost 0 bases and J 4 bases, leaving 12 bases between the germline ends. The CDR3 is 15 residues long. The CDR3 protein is CASSLSAVGGYGYTF. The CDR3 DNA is TGTGCCAGCAGTTTATCGGCGGTCGGGGGCTATGGCTACACCTTC.

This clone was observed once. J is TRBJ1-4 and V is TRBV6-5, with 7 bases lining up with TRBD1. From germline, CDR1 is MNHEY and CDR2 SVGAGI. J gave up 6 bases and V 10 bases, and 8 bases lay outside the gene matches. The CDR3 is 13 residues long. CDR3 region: CATLEGADEKLFF. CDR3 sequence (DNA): TGTGCCACCCTTGAGGGGGCGGATGAAAAACTGTTTTTT.

The CDR3 nucleotides read TGTGCCACCAGTGACAGGGGAAGCACAGATACGCAGTATTTT. Its translation: CATSDRGSTDTQYF. J is TRBJ2-3 and V is TRBV24-1, with a tentative D call TRBD1 (6 bases). The ends were cut back, 4 bases at V and 0 bases at J, with 7 bases in the middle. The germline V gene encodes CDR1 KGHDR and CDR2 SFDVKD. The CDR3 runs 14 residues.

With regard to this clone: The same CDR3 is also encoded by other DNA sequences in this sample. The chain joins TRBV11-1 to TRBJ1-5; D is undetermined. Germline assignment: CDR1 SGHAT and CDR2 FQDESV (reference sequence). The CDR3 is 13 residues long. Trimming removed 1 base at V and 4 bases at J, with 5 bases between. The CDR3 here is CASSLGHNQPQHF. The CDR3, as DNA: TGTGCCAGCAGCTTAGGGCATAATCAGCCCCAGCATTTT.

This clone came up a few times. The DNA of the CDR3 is TGTGCCGTCCCAGGCAGGTCTTGGGCTGAAGCTTTCTTT. Protein: CAVPGRSWAEAFF. The genes are TRBV11-2 and TRBJ1-1, with D hard to call. The CDR3 consists of 13 residues. Germline V gene lookup returns CDR1 SGHAT and CDR2 FQNNGV. V shed 11 bases and J shed 6 bases, with 19 bases lying between them.

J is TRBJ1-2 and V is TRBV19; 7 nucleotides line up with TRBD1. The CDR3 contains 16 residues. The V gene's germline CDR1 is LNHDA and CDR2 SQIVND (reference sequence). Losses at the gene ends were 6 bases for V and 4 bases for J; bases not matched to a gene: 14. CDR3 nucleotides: TGTGCCAGTAGACGAAAAACAGGGGCCCCTATCTATGGCTACACCTTC. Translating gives CASRRKTGAPIYGYTF. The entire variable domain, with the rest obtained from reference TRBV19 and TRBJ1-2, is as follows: DGGITQSPKYLFRKEGQNVTLSCEQNLNHDAMYWYRQDPGQGLRLIYYSQIVNDFQKGDIAEGYSVSREKKESFPLTVTSAQKNPTAFYLCASRRKTGAPIYGYTFGSGTRLTVV.

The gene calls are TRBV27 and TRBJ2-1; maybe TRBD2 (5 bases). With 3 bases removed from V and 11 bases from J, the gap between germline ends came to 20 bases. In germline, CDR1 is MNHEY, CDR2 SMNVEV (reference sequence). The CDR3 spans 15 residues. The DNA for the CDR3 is TGTGCCAGCAGTTTTCGAGGGAACCGCAATGGAAAGCAGTTCTTC. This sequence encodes CASSFRGNRNGKQFF.

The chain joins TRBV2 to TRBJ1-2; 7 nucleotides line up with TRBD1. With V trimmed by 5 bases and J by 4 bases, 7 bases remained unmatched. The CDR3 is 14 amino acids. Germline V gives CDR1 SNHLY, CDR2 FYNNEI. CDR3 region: CASSPTGDPYGYTF. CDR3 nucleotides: TGTGCCAGCAGTCCAACAGGGGACCCCTATGGCTACACCTTC.

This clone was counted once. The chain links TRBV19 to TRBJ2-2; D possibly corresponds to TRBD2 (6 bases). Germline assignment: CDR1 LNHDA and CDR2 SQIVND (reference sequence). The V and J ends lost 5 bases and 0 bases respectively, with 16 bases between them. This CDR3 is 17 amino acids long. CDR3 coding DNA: TGTGCCAGTAGTGATGAGGGGCGGGGTACGAACACCGGGGAGCTGTTTTTT. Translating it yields CASSDEGRGTNTGELFF.

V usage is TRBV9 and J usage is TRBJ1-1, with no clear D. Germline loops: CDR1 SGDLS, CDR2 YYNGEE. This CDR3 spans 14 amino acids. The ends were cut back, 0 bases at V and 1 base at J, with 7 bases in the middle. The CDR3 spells CASSVEEGNTEAFF. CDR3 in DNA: TGTGCCAGCAGCGTAGAGGAGGGGAACACTGAAGCTTTCTTT.

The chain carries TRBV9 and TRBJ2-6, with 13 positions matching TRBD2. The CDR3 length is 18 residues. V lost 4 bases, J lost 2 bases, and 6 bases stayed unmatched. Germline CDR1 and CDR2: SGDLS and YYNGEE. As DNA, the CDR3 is TGTGCCAGCAGCAGTGGACTAGCGGGGGTCCCTGGGGCCAACGTCCTGACTTTC. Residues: CASSSGLAGVPGANVLTF. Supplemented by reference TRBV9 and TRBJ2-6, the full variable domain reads DSGVTQTPKHLITATGQRVTLRCSPRSGDLSVYWYQQSLDQGLQFLIQYYNGEERAKGNILERFSAQQFPDLHSELNLSSLELGDSALYFCASSSGLAGVPGANVLTFGAGSRLTVL.

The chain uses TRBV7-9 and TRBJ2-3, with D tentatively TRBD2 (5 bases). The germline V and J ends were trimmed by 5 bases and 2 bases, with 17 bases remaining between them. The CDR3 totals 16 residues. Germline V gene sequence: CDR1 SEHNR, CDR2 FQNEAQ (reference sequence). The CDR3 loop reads CASSPRRAAHTDTQYF. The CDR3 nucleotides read TGTGCCAGCAGCCCCCGCCGAGCGGCCCACACAGATACGCAGTATTTT.

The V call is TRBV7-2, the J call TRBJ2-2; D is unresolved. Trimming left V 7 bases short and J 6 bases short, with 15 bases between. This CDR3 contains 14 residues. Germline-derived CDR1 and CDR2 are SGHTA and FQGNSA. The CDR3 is CASTLFLSAGELFF. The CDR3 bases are TGTGCCAGCACCCTATTTTTGTCGGCCGGGGAGCTGTTTTTT.